This TCR beta chain was retrieved from a study of T cells after yellow fever vaccination. Study results and caveats: A large majority of primary-vaccination clones showed up again after the booster (approximately 95% CD4, around 90% CD8). Peaking on day 5 versus 15, the secondary response was faster but weaker.

Note on this clonotype: Its target is unknown.

The germline gives CDR1 SGHTA, CDR2 FQGNSA. Trimming took 5 bases from V and 12 from J, leaving 21 bases between them. The CDR3 totals 14 residues. Synthesis of TCR cDNA relied on 5'RACE template switching, which attached a universal primer site and UMIs. TCRdb independently ran MiXCR on the 5' RACE reads; one entry per CDR3 protein. The sample records about 340,000 distinct CDR3 sequences, around 12% being singletons. The sample was CD4+ T cells sorted from PBMCs, taken 15 days after the yellow fever booster vaccination. The source is a man aged 18 to 30 who received the YFV17D yellow fever vaccine. This sequence joins TRBV7-2 and TRBJ2-3; no firm D call. CDR3 residues: CASSQYPGSPDQYF. The CDR3, as DNA: TGTGCCAGCAGCCAGTACCCGGGCTCCCCCGATCAGTATTTT.